The clone carrying this T cell receptor (beta chain) was counted a few times. The data stem from a study of blood T cell repertoires in COVID-19. Overall study context: Collection of acute and convalescent COVID-19 samples took place in the United States, Italy and Spain.

Using immunoSEQ multiplex PCR, the repertoire was profiled, and TCRdb retains in-frame clones only, with some absent. The sample includes some 27,000 clones, approximately 88% of them seen just once. The V segment lost 3 bases and the J segment 2 bases; nucleotides outside the gene matches: 2. This CDR3 region has 15 residues. The germline gives CDR1 MGHRA, CDR2 YSYEKL. The material sequenced was peripheral blood. This sequence originates from a human donor in a cohort sampled during active COVID-19. The chain employs TRBV4-1 and TRBJ2-7; 12 bases are shared with TRBD2. Here the CDR3 DNA reads TGCGCCAGCAGCCACAGACTAGCGGGGGCCTACGAGCAGTACTTC. Translation: CASSHRLAGAYEQYF.